The 18 T cell receptor beta chains below come from one sample, sequenced in a study of blood T cell repertoires in COVID-19. Assay used: immunoSEQ multiplex PCR; TCRdb lists only in-frame clones, some missing. The repertoire has approximately 180,000 clones, around 76% of them found once; the top ten carry around 8%. Source material: peripheral blood. The receptor set was obtained from a woman in her 70s with acute or convalescent COVID-19.

The rearrangement links TRBV3-1 (or the pseudogene TRBV3-2) to TRBJ2-3; weak D call: TRBD2 (6 bases). Germline CDR1 and CDR2: LGHDT and YNNKEL (reference sequence). The CDR3 extends over 14 amino acids. The ends were cut back, 3 bases at V and 5 bases at J, with 12 bases in the middle. DNA of the CDR3: TGTGCCAGCAGCCACCGGGGGACGGGAGATACGCAGTATTTT. As protein: CASSHRGTGDTQYF.

Only one count was recorded for this clone. This sequence joins TRBV11-3 and TRBJ2-1; D perhaps matches TRBD2 (6 bases). The CDR3 has 15 amino acids. The V gene lost 8 bases and the J gene lost 2 bases, with 16 bases spanning the gap. Germline CDR1 SGHNT, CDR2 YENEEA. In nucleotides, the CDR3 is TGTGCCAGCTCACCGGGACTGCACACCTACAATGAGCAGTTCTTC. Amino acid sequence: CASSPGLHTYNEQFF.

This rearrangement joins TRBV3-1 (or the pseudogene TRBV3-2) to TRBJ2-7; D remains unclear. The CDR3 totals 14 residues. CDR1 is LGHDT and CDR2 is YNNKEL in the germline V gene (reference sequence). V was shortened by 1 base and J by 3 bases, with 10 bases between the two germline ends. CDR3 sequence (DNA): TGTGCCAGCAGCCAAGCGTCAGGTTTCTACGAGCAGTACTTC. Amino acid sequence: CASSQASGFYEQYF.

The chain carries TRBV5-1 and TRBJ2-1; 12 nucleotides agree with TRBD1. CDR3 length: 18 residues. V lost 1 base and J lost 5; bases outside the gene matches: 10. The germline CDR1 and CDR2 sequences are SGHRS and YFSETQ. CDR3: CASSLPGDRGLRNNEQFF. CDR3 bases: TGCGCCAGCAGCTTGCCAGGGGACAGGGGGCTACGCAACAATGAGCAGTTCTTC.

The chain carries TRBV6-5 and TRBJ1-4; TRBD1 matches 7 bases. The germline gives CDR1 MNHEY, CDR2 SVGAGI. The CDR3 is 13 amino acids. Trimming removed 9 bases from V and 7 bases from J; junction bases left unmatched: 8. In nucleotides, the CDR3 is TGTGCCAGGTGCGTGACAGGGTGTGAAAAACTGTTTTTT. Translation: CARCVTGCEKLFF.

This clone has a handful of counts. The chain is built from TRBV19 and TRBJ2-1; 8 nucleotides agree with TRBD2. The CDR3 spans 13 residues. Trimming took 10 bases from V and 7 from J; bases not matched to a gene: 9. Looked up from germline, CDR1 is LNHDA and CDR2 is SQIVND (reference sequence). CDR3 DNA sequence: TGTGCCACCAGGGGTAGCGGGACTAATGAGCAGTTCTTC. It is translated as CATRGSGTNEQFF.

This chain joins TRBV25-1 and TRBJ2-7; TRBD1 matches 10 bases. Germline assignment: CDR1 MGHDK and CDR2 SYGVNS. V was clipped by 4 bases and J by 4 bases; unmatched bases: 10. The CDR3 is made up of 16 amino acids. CDR3 in amino acids: CASSGRELDRGYEQYF. In DNA form, the CDR3 reads TGTGCCAGCAGTGGCAGGGAATTGGACAGGGGGTACGAGCAGTACTTC.

The chain links TRBV7-2 to TRBJ2-3, with TRBD1 matching 8 bases. Per germline, CDR1 SGHTA and CDR2 FQGNSA. The CDR3 has 17 amino acids. V dropped 1 base and J dropped 2; count of bases not matched to a gene: 8. DNA of the CDR3: TGTGCCAGCAGCTTAGGCGGGCAGGGGGCGCCCACAGATACGCAGTATTTT. Its translation is CASSLGGQGAPTDTQYF.

This CDR3 is CASSLGRGRRDDQPQHF. DNA of the CDR3: TGTGCCAGCAGCTTAGGCAGGGGGCGCAGAGACGATCAGCCCCAGCATTTT. The chain recombines TRBV7-8 with TRBJ1-5; 8 bases are shared with TRBD1. Germline V gene lookup returns CDR1 SGHVS and CDR2 FQNEAQ. J lost 5 bases, V lost 1 base, and 10 bases had no gene match. The CDR3 has 17 residues.

This chain joins TRBV29-1 and TRBJ2-2, with TRBD2 matching over 7 bases. Germline CDR1 and CDR2: SQVTM and ANQGSEA. The CDR3 totals 16 residues. J was trimmed by 3 bases and V by 1 base; bases with no gene match: 8. CDR3 sequence: CSVEAPRAGDTGELFF. Here the CDR3 DNA reads TGCAGCGTTGAAGCCCCAAGGGCGGGAGACACCGGGGAGCTGTTTTTT.

This chain links TRBV19 with TRBJ2-7, with TRBD2 matching over 14 bases. The CDR3 consists of 13 residues. Germline V CDR1 and CDR2: LNHDA, SQIVND (reference sequence). Losses at the gene ends were 9 bases for V and 6 bases for J; bases not matched to a gene: 4. The CDR3 DNA is TGTGCCAGCGGGACTAGCGGGGGAGGCGAGCAGTACTTC. This gives the protein CASGTSGGGEQYF.

This clone was seen only once. The gene calls are TRBV3-1 (or the pseudogene TRBV3-2) and TRBJ1-5; 7 nucleotides agree with TRBD1. Germline CDR1 reads LGHDT; CDR2 reads YNNKEL (reference sequence). This CDR3 has 16 residues. V lost 1 base to trimming and J lost 5 bases; unmatched junction nucleotides: 8. The CDR3 reads CASSQGQGVWDQPQHF. The CDR3 DNA follows: TGTGCCAGCAGCCAAGGGCAGGGGGTATGGGATCAGCCCCAGCATTTT.

The chain joins TRBV7-8 to TRBJ1-1, with 10 bases identical to TRBD1. V shed 2 bases and J 5 bases; nucleotides not matched to a gene: 11. Germline V gene data show CDR1 as SGHVS and CDR2 as FQNEAQ. The CDR3 is 17 amino acids. CDR3 protein: CASSLTLSRTGGTEAFF. CDR3 coding DNA: TGTGCCAGCAGCTTAACCTTATCAAGGACAGGGGGAACTGAAGCTTTCTTT.

This clone was observed once. This chain uses TRBV4-1 with TRBJ1-3; TRBD1 agrees at 8 bases. Germline V CDR1 and CDR2: MGHRA, YSYEKL. V dropped 3 bases and J dropped 0; count of bases not matched to a gene: 13. The CDR3 is 19 amino acids. The CDR3 is CASSHSNPGQEPSGNTIYF. The CDR3 DNA is TGCGCCAGCAGCCATAGTAACCCGGGACAGGAGCCCTCTGGAAACACCATATATTTT.

The V call is TRBV20-1, the J call TRBJ2-5; the D gene is possibly TRBD1 (6 bases). The CDR3 is 13 amino acids. Trimming left V 3 bases short and J 3 bases short, with 11 bases between. Germline CDR1 DFQATT, CDR2 SNEGSKA (reference sequence). Here the CDR3 DNA reads TGCAGTGCTAGTTCAGGGGAAAAAGAGACCCAGTACTTC. Translation: CSASSGEKETQYF.

The chain has TRBV5-1 and TRBJ1-1; D is perhaps TRBD1 (6 bases). The ends were cut back, 0 bases at V and 6 bases at J, with 12 bases in the middle. The CDR3 loop spans 14 amino acids. CDR1 and CDR2 from the germline V gene are SGHRS and YFSETQ. The chain's CDR3 is CASSLAPQGAEAFF. CDR3 in DNA: TGCGCCAGCAGCTTGGCCCCACAGGGAGCTGAAGCTTTCTTT.

CDR3 nucleotides: TGCGCCAGCCTACATGGAAACGGGGGTTGGACAGATACGCAGTATTTT. This codes for CASLHGNGGWTDTQYF. The V gene is TRBV5-1, the J gene TRBJ2-3; maybe TRBD2 (6 bases). The length of the CDR3 is 16 residues. Germline V CDR1 and CDR2: SGHRS, YFSETQ. The ends were cut back, 7 bases at V and 3 bases at J, with 21 bases in the middle.

V gene TRBV5-1 combines with J gene TRBJ1-1; 9 bases match TRBD1. V lost 4 bases to trimming and J lost 1 base; unmatched junction nucleotides: 8. This CDR3 comprises 16 residues. CDR1 SGHRS and CDR2 YFSETQ come from the germline V gene. In nucleotides, the CDR3 is TGCGCCAGCAGCCCGTGGACAGGGGTGGGGAACACTGAAGCTTTCTTT. It specifies CASSPWTGVGNTEAFF.